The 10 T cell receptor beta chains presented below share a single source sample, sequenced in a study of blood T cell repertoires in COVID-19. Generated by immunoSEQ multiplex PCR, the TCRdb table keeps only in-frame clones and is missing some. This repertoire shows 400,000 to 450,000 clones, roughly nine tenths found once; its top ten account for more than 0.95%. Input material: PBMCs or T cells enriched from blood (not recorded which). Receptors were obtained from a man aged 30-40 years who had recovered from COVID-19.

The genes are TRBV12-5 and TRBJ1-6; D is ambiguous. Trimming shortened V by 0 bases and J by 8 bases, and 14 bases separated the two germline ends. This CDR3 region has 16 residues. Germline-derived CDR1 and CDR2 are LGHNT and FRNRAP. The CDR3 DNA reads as TGTGCTAGTGGTTTGGTAGGCTCTCGGGGAGATTCACCCCTCCACTTT. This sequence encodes CASGLVGSRGDSPLHF. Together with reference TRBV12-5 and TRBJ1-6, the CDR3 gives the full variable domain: DARVTQTPRHKVTEMGQEVTMRCQPILGHNTVFWYRQTMMQGLELLAYFRNRAPLDDSGMPKDRFSAEMPDATLATLKIQPSEPRDSAVYFCASGLVGSRGDSPLHFGNGTRLTVT.

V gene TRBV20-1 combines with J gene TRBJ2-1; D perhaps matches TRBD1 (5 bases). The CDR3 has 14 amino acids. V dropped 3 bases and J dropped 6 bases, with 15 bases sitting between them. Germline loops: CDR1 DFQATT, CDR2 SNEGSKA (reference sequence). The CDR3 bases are TGCAGTGCTAGTCTGAGACAGTCGGGCAATGAGCAGTTCTTC. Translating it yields CSASLRQSGNEQFF.

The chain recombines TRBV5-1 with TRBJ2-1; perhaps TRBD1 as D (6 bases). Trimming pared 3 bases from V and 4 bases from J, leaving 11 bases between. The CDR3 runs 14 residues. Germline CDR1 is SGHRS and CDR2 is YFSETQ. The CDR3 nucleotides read TGCGCCAGCAGCTCCGGACAGCAATACAATGAGCAGTTCTTC. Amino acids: CASSSGQQYNEQFF.

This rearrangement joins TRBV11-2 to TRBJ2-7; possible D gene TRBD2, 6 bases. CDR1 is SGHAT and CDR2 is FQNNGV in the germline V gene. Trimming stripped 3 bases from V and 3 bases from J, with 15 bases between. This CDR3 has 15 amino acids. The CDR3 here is CASSFGGVSNYEQYF. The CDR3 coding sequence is TGTGCCAGCAGCTTCGGGGGAGTAAGTAACTACGAGCAGTACTTC.

The CDR3 spells CAWKGANYGYTF. DNA for the CDR3: TGTGCCTGGAAGGGGGCTAACTATGGCTACACCTTC. This chain uses TRBV30 with TRBJ1-2; D possibly corresponds to TRBD1 (6 bases). The CDR3 has 12 amino acids. Trimming pared 4 bases from V and 0 bases from J, leaving 6 bases between. Germline V gene sequence: CDR1 GTSNPN, CDR2 SVGIG (reference sequence).

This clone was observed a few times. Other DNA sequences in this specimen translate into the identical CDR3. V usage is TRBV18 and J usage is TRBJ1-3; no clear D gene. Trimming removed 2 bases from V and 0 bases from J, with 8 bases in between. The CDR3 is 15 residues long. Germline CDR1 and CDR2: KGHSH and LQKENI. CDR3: CASSPGGSSGNTIYF. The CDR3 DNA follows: TGTGCCAGCTCACCAGGCGGAAGCTCTGGAAACACCATATATTTT.

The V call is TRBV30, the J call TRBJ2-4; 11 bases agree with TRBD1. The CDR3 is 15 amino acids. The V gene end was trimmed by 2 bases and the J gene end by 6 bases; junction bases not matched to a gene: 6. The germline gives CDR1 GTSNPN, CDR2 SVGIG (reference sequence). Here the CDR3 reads CAWSMDRGHGNIQYF. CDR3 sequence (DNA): TGTGCCTGGAGTATGGACAGGGGGCATGGAAACATTCAGTACTTC.

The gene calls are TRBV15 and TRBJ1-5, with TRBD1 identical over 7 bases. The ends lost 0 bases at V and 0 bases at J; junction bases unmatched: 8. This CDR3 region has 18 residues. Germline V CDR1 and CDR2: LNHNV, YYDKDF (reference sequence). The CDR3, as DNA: TGTGCCACCAGCAGAGATAAGGGGACAGTATATAGCAATCAGCCCCAGCATTTT. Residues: CATSRDKGTVYSNQPQHF.

The CDR3 nucleotides are TGTGCCAGCAGTCCGGACAGGGCGAATTCACCCCTCCACTTT. Its protein is CASSPDRANSPLHF. This chain joins TRBV11-1 and TRBJ1-6; 8 bases are shared with TRBD1. Trimming cost V 6 bases and J 7 bases; bases outside gene matches: 5. The CDR3 loop spans 14 amino acids. Germline V gives CDR1 SGHAT, CDR2 FQDESV (reference sequence).

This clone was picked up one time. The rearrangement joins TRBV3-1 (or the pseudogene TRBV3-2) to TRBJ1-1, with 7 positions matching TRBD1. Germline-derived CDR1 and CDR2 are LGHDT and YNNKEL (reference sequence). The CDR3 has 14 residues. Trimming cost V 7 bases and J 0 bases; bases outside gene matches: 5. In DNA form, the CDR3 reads TGTGCCAGCACCTCAGGGGGATTGAACACTGAAGCTTTCTTT. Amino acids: CASTSGGLNTEAFF.